This entry lists 32 T cell receptor beta chains sequenced from one sample in a study of T cell responses to AZD1222 COVID-19 vaccine. Sequenced by immunoSEQ multiplex PCR; TCRdb stores in-frame clones only, minus some. The repertoire holds about 150,000 clones, with 80% to 90% as singletons. Sample: peripheral blood, taken on day 0 of AZD1222 vaccination. The receptors shown here come from an adult in good health.

This chain joins TRBV27 and TRBJ1-2; tentative D call: TRBD1 (6 bases). The CDR3 covers 13 residues. Trimming cost V 2 bases and J 4 bases, with 8 bases left between them. Germline CDR1 and CDR2: MNHEY and SMNVEV (reference sequence). In DNA, the CDR3 is TGTGCCAGCAGTTTAGAAGGGGGCTATGGCTACACCTTC. This codes for CASSLEGGYGYTF.

This chain links TRBV23-1 with TRBJ1-1; TRBD1 matches at 8 bases. TRBV23-1 is designated an ORF whose function remains uncertain. J lost 9 bases, V lost 2 bases, and 17 bases had no gene match. The CDR3 spans 17 residues. The DNA of the CDR3 is TGCGCCAGCAGTCAAGCCTTTCGGCCCCCCCGACAGGGGAAAGCTTTCTTT. Residues: CASSQAFRPPRQGKAFF.

This chain connects TRBV19 to TRBJ1-5; TRBD1 might be the D (6 bases). This CDR3 has 16 amino acids. V lost 4 bases and J lost 3, with 16 bases in between. Per germline, CDR1 LNHDA and CDR2 SQIVND (reference sequence). In DNA, the CDR3 is TGTGCCAGTAGTAAAAGCCCCGACAGGTTCAATCAGCCCCAGCATTTT. This codes for CASSKSPDRFNQPQHF.

CDR3 region: CAWSVSGNTGELFF. The CDR3 bases are TGTGCCTGGAGTGTAAGTGGGAACACCGGGGAGCTGTTTTTT. The chain carries TRBV30 and TRBJ2-2; no definite D call. The ends were cut back, 0 bases at V and 1 base at J, with 6 bases in the middle. Per germline, CDR1 GTSNPN and CDR2 SVGIG (reference sequence). The CDR3 length is 14 residues.

The V gene is TRBV28, the J gene TRBJ2-7; a possible D gene is TRBD2 (5 bases). Looked up from germline, CDR1 is MDHEN and CDR2 is SYDVKM. The germline V and J ends were trimmed by 8 bases and 2 bases, with 16 bases remaining between them. The CDR3 is 14 amino acids. CDR3 amino acids: CASRPRRAAYEQYF. CDR3 nucleotides: TGTGCCAGCCGACCCAGGCGGGCGGCCTACGAGCAGTACTTC.

This clone showed up just once. The CDR3 DNA is TGCGCCAGCAGCTTGTTATCTACAGCACGAGAGGAGACCCAGTACTTC. Its translation: CASSLLSTAREETQYF. The chain uses TRBV5-1 and TRBJ2-5; D unresolved. Per the germline V gene, CDR1 is SGHRS and CDR2 is YFSETQ. The CDR3 sequence is 16 residues long. V lost 1 base to trimming and J lost 5 bases, with 18 bases between them.

The chain is built from TRBV18 and TRBJ2-1; tentatively, D is TRBD2 (5 bases). V was clipped by 4 bases and J by 8 bases, with 9 bases between them. CDR3 length: 12 residues. Germline values: CDR1 KGHSH, CDR2 LQKENI. The CDR3 DNA sequence: TGTGCCAGCTCACAGGGAGAAGATGAGCAGTTCTTC. It encodes CASSQGEDEQFF. Supplemented by reference TRBV18 and TRBJ2-1, the full variable domain reads NAGVMQNPRHLVRRRGQEARLRCSPMKGHSHVYWYRQLPEEGLKFMVYLQKENIIDESGMPKERFSAEFPKEGPSILRIQQVVRGDSAAYFCASSQGEDEQFFGPGTRLTVL.

The chain couples TRBV2 to TRBJ1-5; D perhaps matches TRBD1 (5 bases). The CDR3 loop spans 11 amino acids. The germline gives CDR1 SNHLY, CDR2 FYNNEI. Trimming removed 6 bases at V and 10 bases at J, with 10 bases between. The CDR3 DNA follows: TGTGCCAGCAGGATTCAGGGTCCCCAGCATTTT. It specifies CASRIQGPQHF.

This clone came up once. The V and J genes are TRBV5-4 and TRBJ2-6, with a possible D match to TRBD1 (6 bases). Germline CDR1 reads SGHNT; CDR2 reads YYREEE (reference sequence). V gave up 3 bases and J gave up 2 bases, with 15 bases separating them. The CDR3 runs to 17 residues. This CDR3 is CASSSQSGVAGANVLTF. CDR3 sequence (DNA): TGTGCCAGCAGCTCCCAATCAGGGGTGGCTGGGGCCAACGTCCTGACTTTC.

The rearrangement joins TRBV9 to TRBJ2-5; 16 positions match TRBD2. The germline V gene encodes CDR1 SGDLS and CDR2 YYNGEE. After removal of 4 bases from V and 4 bases from J, the junction contained 4 bases not matched to a gene. This CDR3 region has 16 residues. The DNA for the CDR3 is TGTGCCAGCAGCCCGGGGACTAGCGGGGGGGCAGAGACCCAGTACTTC. Translation gives CASSPGTSGGAETQYF.

This chain links TRBV7-2 with TRBJ1-1, with D unclear. Germline V gene lookup returns CDR1 SGHTA and CDR2 FQGNSA. The CDR3 is 13 residues long. V lost 3 bases, J lost 4 bases, and 9 bases lay in between. CDR3 bases: TGTGCCAGCAGCTTGCCGGGTTCCACTGAAGCTTTCTTT. The encoded protein is CASSLPGSTEAFF.

V and J are TRBV30 and TRBJ1-1, with 9 nucleotides matching TRBD1. The CDR3 is 13 residues long. V shed 1 base and J 11 bases; nucleotides not matched to a gene: 8. The germline V gene encodes CDR1 GTSNPN and CDR2 SVGIG (reference sequence). The CDR3 region is CAWSANRGQGAFF. CDR3 DNA sequence: TGTGCCTGGAGTGCCAACAGGGGGCAGGGGGCTTTCTTT.

The V gene is TRBV27, the J gene TRBJ2-1; maybe TRBD2 (6 bases). This CDR3 has 16 amino acids. V shed 4 bases and J shed 5 bases, with 18 bases lying between them. The germline V gene encodes CDR1 MNHEY and CDR2 SMNVEV (reference sequence). The CDR3 reads CASSSPGRGGNNEQFF. Here the CDR3 DNA reads TGTGCCAGCAGTTCCCCGGGACGTGGAGGGAACAATGAGCAGTTCTTC.

V usage is TRBV6-5 and J usage is TRBJ1-6, with 7 bases fitting TRBD1. Germline loops: CDR1 MNHEY, CDR2 SVGAGI. The CDR3 length is 14 residues. Germline trimming cut 7 bases from V and 9 bases from J; bases unmatched to any gene: 9. CDR3 DNA sequence: TGTGCCAGCACAATCCGGCAGGGGGGTTCACCCCTCCACTTT. It encodes CASTIRQGGSPLHF.

The chain links TRBV19 to TRBJ1-5; D gene ambiguous. Germline V CDR1 and CDR2: LNHDA, SQIVND (reference sequence). Trimming left V 3 bases short and J 16 bases short, with 19 bases between. There are 13 residues in the CDR3. CDR3 bases: TGTGCCAGTAGTATCGGTTCGGGAGACCCCGGACATTTT. Translating it yields CASSIGSGDPGHF.

The chain uses TRBV5-1 and TRBJ2-3, with a tentative D call TRBD1 (6 bases). The CDR3 has 15 amino acids. Trimming removed 1 base at V and 2 bases at J, with 11 bases between. Germline CDR1 SGHRS, CDR2 YFSETQ. The CDR3 spells CASSLSGAFTDTQYF. The CDR3 DNA reads TGCGCCAGCAGCTTGTCAGGGGCCTTCACAGATACGCAGTATTTT. The complete variable domain, with remaining parts taken from reference TRBV5-1 and TRBJ2-3, reads KAGVTQTPRYLIKTRGQQVTLSCSPISGHRSVSWYQQTPGQGLQFLFEYFSETQRNKGNFPGRFSGRQFSNSRSEMNVSTLELGDSALYLCASSLSGAFTDTQYFGPGTRLTVL.

The genes are TRBV3-1 (or the pseudogene TRBV3-2) and TRBJ1-2; no clear D. This CDR3 is built from 12 residues. In germline, CDR1 is LGHDT, CDR2 YNNKEL (reference sequence). Trimming took 4 bases from V and 8 from J, leaving 11 bases between them. CDR3 nucleotides: TGTGCCAGCAGCCTGGGCCGCCTGGGCTACACCTTC. This encodes CASSLGRLGYTF.

This chain links TRBV6-5 with TRBJ2-5; TRBD2 is a possible D gene (6 bases). The germline gives CDR1 MNHEY, CDR2 SVGAGI. The germline V and J ends were trimmed by 6 bases and 2 bases, with 13 bases remaining between them. The CDR3 has 14 amino acids. Written as DNA, the CDR3 is TGTGCCAGCAGCCCCGGGGGAGAGCAAGAGACCCAGTACTTC. This translates into CASSPGGEQETQYF.

This clone has more than one count but fewer than ten. The chain recombines TRBV20-1 with TRBJ1-1; a weak D match, TRBD1 (5 bases). Trimming took off 3 bases at V and 13 bases at J, with 15 bases between the two ends. There are 11 residues in the CDR3. CDR1 is DFQATT and CDR2 is SNEGSKA in the germline V gene (reference sequence). CDR3 residues: CSASGTARDFF. The CDR3 DNA sequence: TGCAGTGCTAGCGGGACTGCTAGGGATTTCTTT.

This chain links TRBV28 with TRBJ1-6; a possible D gene is TRBD1 (5 bases). V was shortened by 5 bases and J by 4 bases, with 12 bases between the two germline ends. From germline, CDR1 is MDHEN and CDR2 SYDVKM. This CDR3 contains 15 residues. The chain's CDR3 is CASSPPDRYNSPLHF. The CDR3 DNA is TGTGCCAGCAGTCCCCCCGACAGATATAATTCACCCCTCCACTTT.

V usage is TRBV10-3 and J usage is TRBJ2-1; 9 nucleotides line up with TRBD1. V shed 2 bases and J 7 bases; nucleotides not matched to a gene: 9. CDR1 and CDR2 from the germline V gene are ENHRY and SYGVKD. The CDR3 is 16 residues long. CDR3 DNA: TGTGCCATCAGTGAGGTGGGGTGGACAGGGGTTAATGAGCAGTTCTTC. Translation: CAISEVGWTGVNEQFF.

This clone was observed once. This sequence joins TRBV28 and TRBJ1-4, with D possibly TRBD1 on 5 matching bases. This CDR3 region has 14 residues. CDR1 and CDR2 from the germline V gene are MDHEN and SYDVKM. The V end lost 8 bases, the J end lost 6 bases, and 16 bases lay between the germline ends. CDR3 amino acids: CASLGPGKDEKLFF. In DNA, the CDR3 is TGTGCCAGCCTGGGGCCGGGGAAGGATGAAAAACTGTTTTTT. Together with reference TRBV28 and TRBJ1-4, the CDR3 gives the full variable domain: DVKVTQSSRYLVKRTGEKVFLECVQDMDHENMFWYRQDPGLGLRLIYFSYDVKMKEKGDIPEGYSVSREKKERFSLILESASTNQTSMYLCASLGPGKDEKLFFGSGTQLSVL.

This clone was seen only once. The chain has TRBV2 and TRBJ2-7; D remains ambiguous. The CDR3 covers 15 residues. Per the germline V gene, CDR1 is SNHLY and CDR2 is FYNNEI. Trimming stripped 3 bases from V and 0 bases from J, with 12 bases between. CDR3 DNA: TGTGCCAGCAGTGAGCAGGCAGCTAGCTCCTACGAGCAGTACTTC. It yields the protein CASSEQAASSYEQYF.

CDR3 amino acids: CASSFQGDEQFF. CDR3 DNA: TGTGCCAGCAGTTTTCAGGGGGATGAGCAGTTCTTC. This chain uses TRBV6-6 with TRBJ2-1; 7 bases line up with TRBD1. V lost 4 bases to trimming and J lost 8 bases; unmatched junction nucleotides: 2. Germline V gene data show CDR1 as MNHNY and CDR2 as SVGAGI (reference sequence). This CDR3 spans 12 amino acids.

V is TRBV4-1 and J is TRBJ2-3; TRBD2 agrees at 7 bases. V lost 4 bases to trimming and J lost 2 bases; unmatched junction nucleotides: 6. This CDR3 has 15 residues. Per the germline V gene, CDR1 is MGHRA and CDR2 is YSYEKL. The CDR3 loop reads CASSRYAGDTDTQYF. The CDR3 nucleotides read TGCGCCAGCAGCCGATACGCGGGGGACACAGATACGCAGTATTTT.

The V gene is TRBV5-6, the J gene TRBJ1-2; D is perhaps TRBD1 (5 bases). The germline V gene has CDR1 SGHDT and CDR2 YYEEEE. Trimming took off 1 base at V and 6 bases at J, with 19 bases between the two ends. The CDR3 spans 16 residues. Written as DNA, the CDR3 is TGTGCCAGCAGCTTGTCGGGCAGGGAGTGGGAGGATGGCTACACCTTC. Its translation is CASSLSGREWEDGYTF.

The rearrangement joins TRBV6-5 to TRBJ2-2, with TRBD1 matching over 8 bases. Germline lookup yields CDR1 MNHEY and CDR2 SVGAGI. Trimming took 6 bases from V and 6 from J; bases not matched to a gene: 3. This CDR3 region has 13 residues. CDR3 nucleotides: TGTGCCAGCAGCCTACAGGGGGCCGGGGAGCTGTTTTTT. Protein: CASSLQGAGELFF.

DNA for the CDR3: TGCGCCAGCAGCCCCGGGACAGCCGGGATCTCTGGAAACACCATATATTTT. Translating it yields CASSPGTAGISGNTIYF. This chain links TRBV5-1 with TRBJ1-3, with 7 positions matching TRBD1. Germline V gives CDR1 SGHRS, CDR2 YFSETQ. CDR3 length: 17 amino acids. Trimming took 4 bases from V and 0 from J; bases not matched to a gene: 10.

The chain carries TRBV6-6 and TRBJ1-4; TRBD1 aligns across 8 bases. Germline V lookup: CDR1 MNHNY, CDR2 SVGAGI (reference sequence). With V trimmed by 4 bases and J by 6 bases, 10 bases remained unmatched. The CDR3 is 16 amino acids. The CDR3 DNA reads TGTGCCAGCAGTTCGGGGACAGGACGGGCGGATGAAAAACTGTTTTTT. Its protein product is CASSSGTGRADEKLFF.

The V gene is TRBV6-5, the J gene TRBJ1-4, with D unresolved. Germline lookup yields CDR1 MNHEY and CDR2 SVGAGI. CDR3 length equals 14 residues. Between the trimmed V and J ends, which lost 7 bases and 7 bases, there was a span of 16 bases. DNA of the CDR3: TGTGCCAGCATAAATCCTCGACCCGGTGAAAAACTGTTTTTT. This gives the protein CASINPRPGEKLFF.

The chain combines TRBV6-6 with TRBJ1-3, with D perhaps matching TRBD1 (5 bases). CDR3 length: 14 residues. Trimming took 5 bases from V and 2 from J, leaving 10 bases between them. Germline CDR1 is MNHNY and CDR2 is SVGAGI (reference sequence). CDR3 region: CASSTGQTGNTIYF. The CDR3 region has the DNA TGTGCCAGCAGTACCGGACAAACTGGAAACACCATATATTTT.

The chain uses TRBV7-9 and TRBJ2-7; tentatively, D is TRBD2 (6 bases). Germline values: CDR1 SEHNR, CDR2 FQNEAQ (reference sequence). V lost 5 bases to trimming and J lost 0 bases, with 14 bases between them. The CDR3 is 15 amino acids. For the CDR3, the DNA is TGTGCCAGCAGCCGGAATGGGGACTCCTCCTACGAGCAGTACTTC. Residues: CASSRNGDSSYEQYF.